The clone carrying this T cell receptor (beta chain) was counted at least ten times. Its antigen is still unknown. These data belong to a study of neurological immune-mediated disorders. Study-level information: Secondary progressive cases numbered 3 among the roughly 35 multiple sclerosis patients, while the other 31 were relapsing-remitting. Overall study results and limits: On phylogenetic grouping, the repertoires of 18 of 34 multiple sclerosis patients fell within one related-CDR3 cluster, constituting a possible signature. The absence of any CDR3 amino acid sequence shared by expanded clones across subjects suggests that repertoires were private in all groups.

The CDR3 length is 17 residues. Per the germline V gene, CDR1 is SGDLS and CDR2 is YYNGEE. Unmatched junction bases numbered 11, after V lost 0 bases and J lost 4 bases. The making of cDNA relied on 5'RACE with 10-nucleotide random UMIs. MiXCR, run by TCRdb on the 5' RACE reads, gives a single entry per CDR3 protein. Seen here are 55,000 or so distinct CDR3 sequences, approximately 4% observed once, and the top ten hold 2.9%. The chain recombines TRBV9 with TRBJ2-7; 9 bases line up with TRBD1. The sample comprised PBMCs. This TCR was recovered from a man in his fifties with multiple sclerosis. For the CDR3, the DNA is TGTGCCAGCAGCGTAGCTACCGGGACAGGGCGAGGGTACGAGCAGTACTTC. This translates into CASSVATGTGRGYEQYF.